This is a list of T cell receptor beta chains from one sample in a study of T cells after yellow fever vaccination. TCRdb used MiXCR to reprocess the 5' RACE reads, holding one entry per CDR3 protein. The table lists about 74,000 distinct CDR3 sequences, around 6.9% of them singletons. Sequencing used CD8+ T cells sorted from PBMCs, obtained roughly 5 days after the first yellow fever vaccination. These receptors all stem from a young man who received the YFV17D yellow fever vaccine. Both conserved end residues are part of each CDR3. A D gene is named only where the DNA matches it firmly. Expanded clones are given a class, and other clones once, few, many or no size at all.

TRBV7-9	few	.	TRBJ2-7	CASSSRSQAYEQYF	TGTGCCAGCAGCTCGCGATCCCAAGCCTACGAGCAGTACTTC
TRBV6-1	.	TRBD1	TRBJ1-4	CASSIRQGGEKLFF	TGTGCCAGCAGTATCCGACAGGGGGGTGAAAAACTGTTTTTT
TRBV4-3	.	.	TRBJ2-7	CASSPVGDPYEQYF	TGCGCCAGCAGCCCTGTAGGGGATCCCTACGAGCAGTACTTC
TRBV7-3	few	TRBD1	TRBJ2-6	CASSPTGQGISGANVLTF	TGTGCCAGCAGCCCGACGGGACAGGGGATCTCTGGGGCCAACGTCCTGACTTTC
TRBV7-8	.	.	TRBJ2-5	CASSPYGTRTTQETQYF	TGTGCCAGCAGCCCTTATGGGACCAGGACAACTCAAGAGACCCAGTACTTC
TRBV20-1	.	.	TRBJ2-5	CSGDEGRETQYF	TGCAGTGGGGACGAAGGGCGAGAGACCCAGTACTTC
TRBV6-1	few	.	TRBJ1-6	CASSPLVGGPSYNSPLHF	TGTGCCAGCAGTCCCCTGGTAGGGGGGCCTTCCTATAATTCACCCCTCCACTTT
TRBV29-1	.	.	TRBJ2-2	CSGGSGELFF	TGCAGCGGGGGGTCCGGGGAGCTGTTTTTT
TRBV25-1	.	TRBD2	TRBJ2-3	CASSDQSGGITDTQYF	TGTGCCAGCAGTGACCAGAGCGGGGGGATTACAGATACGCAGTATTTT
TRBV12-3/TRBV12-4	many	.	TRBJ1-1	CASSFGQNTEAFF	TGTGCCAGCAGTTTCGGACAGAACACTGAAGCTTTCTTT
TRBV11-2	.	TRBD1	TRBJ2-7	CAYIWTGAYEQYF	TGTGCCTACATATGGACAGGGGCCTACGAGCAGTACTTC
TRBV7-3	.	.	TRBJ2-3	CASSAGSSSTDTQYF	TGTGCCAGCAGCGCGGGGTCGTCTTCCACAGATACGCAGTATTTT